This TCR beta chain originates from a study of vaccination and CD4 T cells after COVID-19. Study information: Overlapping SARS-CoV-2, HCoV-NL63, HCoV-OC43 and HCoV-229E spike peptides were used to stimulate cells.

Time point described: late sampling 161 to 241 days after vaccination in a few convalescent patients. Treatment: approximately nine-day PBMC culture with coronavirus spike peptide pools or control peptides (ViraFEST assay). CDR1 KGHSH and CDR2 LQKENI come from the germline V gene. This CDR3 has 14 residues. V was pared by 3 bases and J by 5 bases, with 3 bases of the junction left unmatched. Scientists ran DNA taken from cultured CD4+ T cells through the Oncomine TCR Beta short-read assay for sequencing. TCRdb reanalysed the PCR reads using MiXCR and keeps one entry per CDR3 protein. The sample holds around 25,000 distinct CDR3 sequences, roughly 29% seen once. Comments on this clonotype: Its antigen remains unknown.

This receptor was identified in a human donor who had recovered from COVID-19. The sample in question was CD4+ T cells from blood, cultured in vitro, obtained about 7 months after SARS-CoV-2 vaccination. The chain is built from TRBV18 and TRBJ2-5; TRBD1 aligns across 10 bases. CDR3 sequence: CASSPGTGEETQYF. DNA for the CDR3: TGTGCCAGCTCACCCGGGACAGGGGAGGAGACCCAGTACTTC.